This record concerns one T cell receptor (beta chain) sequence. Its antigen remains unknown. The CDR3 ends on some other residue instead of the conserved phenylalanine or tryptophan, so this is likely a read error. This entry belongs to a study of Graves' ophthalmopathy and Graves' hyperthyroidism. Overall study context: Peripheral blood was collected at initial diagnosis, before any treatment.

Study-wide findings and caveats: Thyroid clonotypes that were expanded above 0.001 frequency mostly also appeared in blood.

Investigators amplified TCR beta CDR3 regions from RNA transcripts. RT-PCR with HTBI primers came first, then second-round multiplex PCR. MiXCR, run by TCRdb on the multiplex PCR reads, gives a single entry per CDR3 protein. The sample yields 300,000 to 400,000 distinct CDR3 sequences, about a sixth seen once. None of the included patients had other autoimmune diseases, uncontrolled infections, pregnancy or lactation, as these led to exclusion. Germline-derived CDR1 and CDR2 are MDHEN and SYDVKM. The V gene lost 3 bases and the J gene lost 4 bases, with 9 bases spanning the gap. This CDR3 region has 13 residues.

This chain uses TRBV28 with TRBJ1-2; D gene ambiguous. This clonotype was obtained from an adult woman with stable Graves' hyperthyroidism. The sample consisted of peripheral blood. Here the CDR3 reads CASSFLGTYGYTL. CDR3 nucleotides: TGTGCCAGCAGTTTTTTAGGCACCTATGGCTACACCCTC.